These T cell receptor beta chains were read from a single sample in a study of response to subunit inactivated influenza vaccine. Each CDR3 protein is one row after TCRdb ran MiXCR on the RT-PCR reads. The sample lists about 190,000 distinct CDR3 sequences; 13% to 15% were seen once. Sequencing was performed on CD8+ T cells sorted from PBMCs, taken roughly 5 days after vaccination. These receptors were taken from a man aged 45-65 years who received an inactivated influenza vaccine. Each CDR3 is given with its conserved first and last residue. Fields, in order: clone size, J gene, V gene, CDR3 protein. Clone size is not always given. Where it is, it says once, few, many or a class for expanded clones.

clone_size: .; j_call: TRBJ1-1; v_call: TRBV13; cdr3_aa: CASSSFTGSGTEAFF
clone_size: many; j_call: TRBJ2-7; v_call: TRBV6-5; cdr3_aa: CASSYSRGGYEQYF
clone_size: few; j_call: TRBJ2-1; v_call: TRBV19; cdr3_aa: CASSIEHSSYNEQFF
clone_size: few; j_call: TRBJ2-1; v_call: TRBV4-1; cdr3_aa: CASSQIGGEGNEQFF
clone_size: few; j_call: TRBJ1-1; v_call: TRBV6-2/TRBV6-3; cdr3_aa: CASSTRGSNTEAFF
clone_size: .; j_call: TRBJ2-7; v_call: TRBV7-6; cdr3_aa: CASSLGGGNEQYF
clone_size: few; j_call: TRBJ2-1; v_call: TRBV25-1; cdr3_aa: CASRLSGSLYNEQFF
clone_size: few; j_call: TRBJ1-1; v_call: TRBV24-1; cdr3_aa: CATSDSSSAEAFF
clone_size: .; j_call: TRBJ2-7; v_call: TRBV10-3; cdr3_aa: CAISDSLAGGTYEQYF
clone_size: many; j_call: TRBJ2-7; v_call: TRBV19; cdr3_aa: CASRDRGSYEQYF
clone_size: many; j_call: TRBJ2-3; v_call: TRBV20-1; cdr3_aa: CSAQGADGPGVSFVTDTQYF
clone_size: .; j_call: TRBJ2-7; v_call: TRBV15; cdr3_aa: CATSRPISQSSGEQYF
clone_size: few; j_call: TRBJ2-3; v_call: TRBV4-1; cdr3_aa: CASSQYEAPGTDTQYF
clone_size: .; j_call: TRBJ2-2; v_call: TRBV9; cdr3_aa: CASSVGTAGELFF
clone_size: few; j_call: TRBJ1-5; v_call: TRBV12-3/TRBV12-4; cdr3_aa: CASSQTGTFQPQHF
clone_size: .; j_call: TRBJ2-7; v_call: TRBV30; cdr3_aa: CAWSVPDSGYEQYF
clone_size: .; j_call: TRBJ2-1; v_call: TRBV6-2/TRBV6-3; cdr3_aa: CASSTSGQGEQFF
clone_size: few; j_call: TRBJ2-7; v_call: TRBV20-1; cdr3_aa: CSAPGAGSYYEQYF
clone_size: few; j_call: TRBJ1-1; v_call: TRBV11-1; cdr3_aa: CASEGGGEAFF
clone_size: many; j_call: TRBJ2-4; v_call: TRBV29-1; cdr3_aa: CSVYWGGDIQYF